This TCR beta chain was captured by sequencing in a study of T cell changes during pregnancy in multiple sclerosis. TCRdb keeps only in-frame clones here, not all; method: immunoSEQ multiplex PCR. Among about 8,500 clones listed, around nine tenths were seen once. The receptor's source is a female donor in good health, enrolled as a control in a pregnancy study. Source: CD8+ T cells from peripheral blood mononuclear cells, taken in the first trimester of pregnancy.

CDR3 sequence: CASSRDFSTDTQYF. The DNA for the CDR3 is TGTGCCAGCAGCCGGGACTTCTCCACAGATACGCAGTATTTT. V and J are TRBV14 and TRBJ2-3; D might be TRBD2 (6 bases). Germline V gene sequence: CDR1 SGHDN, CDR2 FVKESK. The length of the CDR3 is 14 residues. The V and J ends lost 4 bases and 2 bases respectively, with 10 bases between them.